This TCR beta chain appears in the sequencing data of a study of human T cells and chemical hapten exposure. The study, taken as a whole, reports: High-frequency TCRs, those above 1 in 1000, stayed the same after DPC sensitization. Versus controls, significantly more large CDR3 similarity clusters arose from expanded TCRs.

TCRdb recomputed calls from the RACE reads with MiXCR, one row per CDR3 protein. The sample lists about 270,000 distinct CDR3 sequences, 7.5% to 9% occurring once. Sample time point: pre-sensitization, week 0. Treatment specified: therapeutic diphenylcyclopropenone sensitization with weekly scalp DPC. This clonotype was found a few times. No antigen is known for it. Material: whole blood, obtained in connection with sensitization to the hapten diphenylcyclopropenone (DPC). The receptor was isolated from a man aged 18 to 30 with alopecia areata. Some clones in this sample may be carry-over from other donors' samples.

The CDR3 DNA is TGTGCCAGCAGCTTGGGACAGGGCCTCCGCTACGAGCAGTACTTC. As protein: CASSLGQGLRYEQYF. The chain joins TRBV7-2 to TRBJ2-7; 9 positions match TRBD1. The V gene's germline CDR1 is SGHTA and CDR2 FQGNSA. The CDR3 contains 15 residues. Trimming at V came to 3 bases and at J to 3 bases, leaving 6 bases not matched to a gene.